What follows are 27 T cell receptor beta chains derived from one specimen sequenced in a study of shared clonotypes between healthy human individuals. Profiling relied on immunoSEQ multiplex PCR, and the TCRdb table lists in-frame clones only, not all of them. There are a few million clones in the sample; around 92% occur only once, and around 0.38% lies in the top ten. The sample was naive CD4+ T cells from PBMCs. Subset in this sample: CD45RA+ positively selected. The receptors here all came from a man younger than 30 in good health. Some clones in this sample may be carry-over from other donors' samples.

The chain uses TRBV25-1 and TRBJ2-2; 12 bases agree with TRBD2. With V trimmed by 1 base and J by 5 bases, 5 bases remained unmatched. This CDR3 is 17 amino acids long. Per germline, CDR1 MGHDK and CDR2 SYGVNS. The CDR3 DNA reads as TGTGCCAGCAGTGAATGGTCTAGCGGGAGGGGAACCGGGGAGCTGTTTTTT. This sequence encodes CASSEWSSGRGTGELFF.

The chain combines TRBV7-9 with TRBJ2-5; 11 nucleotides match TRBD2. The ends lost 2 bases at V and 3 bases at J; junction bases unmatched: 8. Germline values: CDR1 SEHNR, CDR2 FQNEAQ (reference sequence). This CDR3 region has 17 residues. CDR3 region: CASSLLAGGPQKETQYF. The CDR3, as DNA: TGTGCCAGCAGCTTACTAGCGGGAGGACCCCAAAAAGAGACCCAGTACTTC.

This clone is a singleton in its sample. This chain connects TRBV4-2 to TRBJ1-4; no firm D call. Germline loops: CDR1 LGHNA, CDR2 YNFKEQ. The CDR3 has 12 amino acids. In nucleotides, the CDR3 is TGTGCTTCAGGACTGATTAATGAAAAACTGTTTTTT. The encoded protein is CASGLINEKLFF.

The V gene is TRBV28, the J gene TRBJ1-4; D is unclear. CDR1 and CDR2 (germline): MDHEN, SYDVKM. This CDR3 spans 15 amino acids. The V gene lost 6 bases and the J gene lost 4 bases, with 15 bases spanning the gap. CDR3 sequence reads: CASSRDALGNEKLFF. CDR3 coding DNA: TGTGCCAGCAGCCGGGATGCCTTGGGTAATGAAAAACTGTTTTTT.

Concerning this clone: At one end the junction does not follow the germline gene, possibly because of a read error. The J gene is TRBJ2-7, the V gene TRBV7-9, with 7 bases lining up with TRBD2. This CDR3 has 13 residues. Germline V CDR1 and CDR2: SEHNR, FQNEAQ (reference sequence). The CDR3 loop is CASGFGGAYEQYF. Written as DNA, the CDR3 is TGTGCCAGCGGCTTTGGGGGGGCCTACGAGCAGTACTTC.

Points on this clone: This same CDR3 is encoded by further DNA sequences in the sample. The rearrangement links TRBV28 to TRBJ1-1; D is unclear. Trimming removed 3 bases at V and 3 bases at J, with 2 bases between. Germline V gene lookup returns CDR1 MDHEN and CDR2 SYDVKM. This CDR3 has 11 amino acids. The CDR3 sequence is CASSLDTEAFF. In DNA, the CDR3 is TGTGCCAGCAGTTTGGACACTGAAGCTTTCTTT.

This clone was detected only a few times. The chain employs TRBV7-9 and TRBJ1-1, with a possible D match to TRBD1 (5 bases). Germline CDR1 is SEHNR and CDR2 is FQNEAQ (reference sequence). The CDR3 runs to 15 residues. Trimming took off 2 bases at V and 4 bases at J, with 14 bases between the two ends. Written as DNA, the CDR3 is TGTGCCAGCAGCTTACGGGCCAGGGCGAGCACTGAAGCTTTCTTT. Amino acid sequence: CASSLRARASTEAFF. The full variable domain, its missing parts supplied by reference TRBV7-9 and TRBJ1-1, is DTGVSQNPRHKITKRGQNVTFRCDPISEHNRLYWYRQTLGQGPEFLTYFQNEAQLEKSRLLSDRFSAERPKGSFSTLEIQRTEQGDSAMYLCASSLRARASTEAFFGQGTRLTVV.

The chain has TRBV9 and TRBJ2-2, with D maybe TRBD1 (5 bases). The CDR3 loop spans 17 amino acids. Germline CDR1 is SGDLS and CDR2 is YYNGEE. Trimming took 0 bases from V and 1 from J, leaving 13 bases between them. CDR3 protein: CASSVALIRGNTGELFF. CDR3 coding DNA: TGTGCCAGCAGCGTAGCTCTTATAAGGGGGAACACCGGGGAGCTGTTTTTT.

Concerning this clone itself: Other DNA sequences within the sample encode an identical CDR3. The CDR3 protein is CASSTRQGADTQYF. The CDR3 DNA is TGTGCCAGCAGCACCAGACAGGGTGCAGATACGCAGTATTTT. V usage is TRBV28 and J usage is TRBJ2-3; 7 nucleotides match TRBD1. The germline gives CDR1 MDHEN, CDR2 SYDVKM. There are 14 residues in the CDR3. The trim removed 6 bases at V and 4 bases at J, leaving 7 bases unmatched.

J is TRBJ2-7 and V is TRBV11-2; D might be TRBD1 or TRBD2, each matching 6 bases. CDR3 length: 14 residues. With 5 bases removed from V and 6 bases from J, the gap between germline ends came to 17 bases. Germline loops: CDR1 SGHAT, CDR2 FQNNGV. CDR3 coding DNA: TGTGCCAGCAGCGGGCTGGGGGGCGTAGTCGAGCAGTACTTC. Its translation is CASSGLGGVVEQYF. The full variable domain, completed using reference TRBV11-2 and TRBJ2-7, is EAGVAQSPRYKIIEKRQSVAFWCNPISGHATLYWYQQILGQGPKLLIQFQNNGVVDDSQLPKDRFSAERLKGVDSTLKIQPAKLEDSAVYLCASSGLGGVVEQYFGPGTRLTVT.

The CDR3 DNA follows: TGTGCCAGCAGCCAACGTGGACGTTGGTACGAGCAGTACTTC. Translated, it gives CASSQRGRWYEQYF. The genes are TRBV14 and TRBJ2-7; D unresolved. The CDR3 is 14 residues long. The V gene's germline CDR1 is SGHDN and CDR2 FVKESK. Trimming left V 2 bases short and J 4 bases short, with 12 bases between.

The J gene is TRBJ2-1, the V gene TRBV11-3, with 10 bases fitting TRBD2. Germline lookup yields CDR1 SGHNT and CDR2 YENEEA. This CDR3 has 13 amino acids. Unmatched junction bases numbered 2, after V lost 3 bases and J lost 9 bases. CDR3 sequence (DNA): TGTGCCAGCAGCTTGACTAGCGGGTTTGAGCAGTTCTTC. This encodes CASSLTSGFEQFF.

This chain links TRBV11-1 with TRBJ2-5; tentatively, D is TRBD1 or TRBD2 (5 bases each). The germline V and J ends were trimmed by 0 bases and 5 bases, with 13 bases remaining between them. The CDR3 extends over 15 amino acids. CDR1 and CDR2 (germline): SGHAT, FQDESV (reference sequence). The CDR3 nucleotides are TGTGCCAGCAGCTTAGCCGGGACGAGGGAGGAGACCCAGTACTTC. Translation gives CASSLAGTREETQYF.

The chain joins TRBV7-9 to TRBJ1-2; TRBD1 agrees at 9 bases. This CDR3 is built from 15 residues. Germline lookup yields CDR1 SEHNR and CDR2 FQNEAQ (reference sequence). The V gene end was trimmed by 5 bases and the J gene end by 4 bases; junction bases not matched to a gene: 8. The CDR3 sequence is CASSRPGQGLYGYTF. In nucleotides, the CDR3 is TGTGCCAGCAGCCGCCCGGGACAGGGACTCTATGGCTACACCTTC.

This chain joins TRBV10-3 and TRBJ1-4; TRBD1 aligns across 7 bases. This CDR3 comprises 12 residues. From germline, CDR1 is ENHRY and CDR2 SYGVKD. Losses at the gene ends were 3 bases for V and 10 bases for J; bases not matched to a gene: 2. CDR3 sequence (DNA): TGTGCCATCAGTGATCAGGGGGGAAAACTGTTTTTT. Translating gives CAISDQGGKLFF.

The rearrangement links TRBV29-1 to TRBJ2-7; 7 positions agree with TRBD1. Trimming removed 4 bases from V and 7 bases from J; junction bases left unmatched: 7. The CDR3 spans 12 residues. Germline lookup yields CDR1 SQVTM and CDR2 ANQGSEA. The CDR3 nucleotides are TGCAGCGTTGTTGGCCCAGGGGGTGAGCAGTACTTC. It specifies CSVVGPGGEQYF.

CDR3 coding DNA: TGTGCCAGCAGCACCCGGACTAGCGGGAGTTACGAGCAGTACTTC. Amino acids: CASSTRTSGSYEQYF. V usage is TRBV14 and J usage is TRBJ2-7; TRBD2 matches 13 bases. The CDR3 consists of 15 residues. Germline V lookup: CDR1 SGHDN, CDR2 FVKESK. Unmatched junction bases numbered 5, after V lost 5 bases and J lost 4 bases. Filled out from reference TRBV14 and TRBJ2-7, the complete variable domain reads EAGVTQFPSHSVIEKGQTVTLRCDPISGHDNLYWYRRVMGKEIKFLLHFVKESKQDESGMPNNRFLAERTGGTYSTLKVQPAELEDSGVYFCASSTRTSGSYEQYFGPGTRLTVT.

The V gene is TRBV7-8, the J gene TRBJ2-2; D not certain. Per germline, CDR1 SGHVS and CDR2 FQNEAQ. Trimming left V 2 bases short and J 6 bases short, with 4 bases between. CDR3 size: 12 residues. CDR3 sequence reads: CASSLSPGELFF. The CDR3 DNA follows: TGTGCCAGCAGCTTAAGTCCCGGGGAGCTGTTTTTT.

CDR3 protein: CASSPRLALYNEQFF. Written as DNA, the CDR3 is TGTGCCAGCAGCCCCAGACTAGCGTTATACAATGAGCAGTTCTTC. This chain joins TRBV9 and TRBJ2-1, with TRBD2 matching 8 bases. Trimming removed 4 bases from V and 4 bases from J; junction bases left unmatched: 7. The germline V gene has CDR1 SGDLS and CDR2 YYNGEE. The CDR3 totals 15 residues.

The gene calls are TRBV7-2 and TRBJ1-1; the D is unclear. Trimming left V 3 bases short and J 2 bases short, with 10 bases between. CDR1 SGHTA and CDR2 FQGNSA come from the germline V gene. The length of the CDR3 is 14 residues. The DNA for the CDR3 is TGTGCCAGCAGCTTTGGCCGGGCCAACACTGAAGCTTTCTTT. Encoded protein: CASSFGRANTEAFF.

V gene TRBV5-6 combines with J gene TRBJ2-1, with D possibly TRBD1 on 5 matching bases. The CDR3 loop spans 16 amino acids. Germline lookup yields CDR1 SGHDT and CDR2 YYEEEE. V was pared by 7 bases and J by 0 bases, with 17 bases between. The CDR3 DNA follows: TGTGCCAGCTTAAACCAGGGTTGGGGCTCCTACAATGAGCAGTTCTTC. This gives the protein CASLNQGWGSYNEQFF.

This clone was detected only a few times. The chain is built from TRBV11-2 and TRBJ1-1; D might be TRBD1 (6 bases). The CDR3 covers 14 residues. Germline loops: CDR1 SGHAT, CDR2 FQNNGV. The ends were cut back, 1 base at V and 5 bases at J, with 11 bases in the middle. The CDR3 region is CASSLVRGATEAFF. Here the CDR3 DNA reads TGTGCCAGCAGCTTAGTCCGGGGGGCGACTGAAGCTTTCTTT.

This clone was observed a single time. The chain uses TRBV7-8 and TRBJ2-1, with TRBD2 matching 10 bases. The CDR3 is 21 residues long. Germline loops: CDR1 SGHVS, CDR2 FQNEAQ. After removal of 4 bases from V and 7 bases from J, the junction contained 25 bases not matched to a gene. CDR3 nucleotide sequence: TGTGCCAGCAGCTCGTACTTTGTCAGGGTGGTAGCGGGAGGAGTGGGAAATGAGCAGTTCTTC. Its protein product is CASSSYFVRVVAGGVGNEQFF.

This chain connects TRBV19 to TRBJ1-5; TRBD1 is a possible D gene (5 bases). Trimming left V 5 bases short and J 0 bases short, with 17 bases between. CDR1 and CDR2 (germline): LNHDA, SQIVND (reference sequence). The CDR3 is 17 amino acids. The CDR3 region is CASSAGRLSYSNQPQHF. CDR3 nucleotide sequence: TGTGCCAGTAGTGCGGGACGGCTTTCTTATAGCAATCAGCCCCAGCATTTT.

The gene calls are TRBV5-1 and TRBJ2-1, with 9 bases identical to TRBD2. This CDR3 contains 16 residues. The junction had 7 bases not matched to a gene; V was cut back by 2 bases and J by 4 bases. Germline V gene data show CDR1 as SGHRS and CDR2 as YFSETQ. CDR3 sequence reads: CASSFLAGVVYNEQFF. Here the CDR3 DNA reads TGCGCCAGCAGCTTTTTAGCGGGAGTGGTGTACAATGAGCAGTTCTTC.

This clone was seen a few times. The same CDR3 arises from other DNA sequences in this sample as well. CDR3 sequence: CASSLQGMNTEAFF. DNA for the CDR3: TGCGCCAGCAGCTTGCAGGGAATGAACACTGAAGCTTTCTTT. The J gene is TRBJ1-1, the V gene TRBV5-1; tentative D call: TRBD1 (5 bases). V was trimmed by 1 base and J by 0 bases, leaving 7 bases between them. The germline CDR1 and CDR2 sequences are SGHRS and YFSETQ. This CDR3 is 14 amino acids long. The whole variable domain, filled in from reference TRBV5-1 and TRBJ1-1, reads KAGVTQTPRYLIKTRGQQVTLSCSPISGHRSVSWYQQTPGQGLQFLFEYFSETQRNKGNFPGRFSGRQFSNSRSEMNVSTLELGDSALYLCASSLQGMNTEAFFGQGTRLTVV.

This chain uses TRBV29-1 with TRBJ2-3; D remains unclear. Germline CDR1 and CDR2: SQVTM and ANQGSEA. Trimming removed 4 bases at V and 0 bases at J, with 14 bases between. This CDR3 has 15 amino acids. CDR3: CSVVGLGISTDTQYF. CDR3 sequence (DNA): TGCAGCGTTGTTGGTTTGGGGATTAGCACAGATACGCAGTATTTT.